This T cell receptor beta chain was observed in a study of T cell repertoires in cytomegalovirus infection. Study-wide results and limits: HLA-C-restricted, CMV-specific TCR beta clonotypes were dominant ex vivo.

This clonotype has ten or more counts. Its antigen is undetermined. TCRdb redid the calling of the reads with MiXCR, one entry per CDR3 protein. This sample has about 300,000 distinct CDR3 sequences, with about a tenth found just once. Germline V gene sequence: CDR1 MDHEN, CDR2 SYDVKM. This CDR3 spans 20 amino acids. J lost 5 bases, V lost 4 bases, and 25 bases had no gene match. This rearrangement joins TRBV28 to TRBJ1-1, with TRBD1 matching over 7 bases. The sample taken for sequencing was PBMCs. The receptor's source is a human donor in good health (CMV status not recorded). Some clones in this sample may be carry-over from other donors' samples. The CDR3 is CASSSYPYRGGTLWKTEAFF. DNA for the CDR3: TGTGCCAGCAGTTCTTACCCCTACAGGGGTGGGACCCTTTGGAAGACTGAAGCTTTCTTT.